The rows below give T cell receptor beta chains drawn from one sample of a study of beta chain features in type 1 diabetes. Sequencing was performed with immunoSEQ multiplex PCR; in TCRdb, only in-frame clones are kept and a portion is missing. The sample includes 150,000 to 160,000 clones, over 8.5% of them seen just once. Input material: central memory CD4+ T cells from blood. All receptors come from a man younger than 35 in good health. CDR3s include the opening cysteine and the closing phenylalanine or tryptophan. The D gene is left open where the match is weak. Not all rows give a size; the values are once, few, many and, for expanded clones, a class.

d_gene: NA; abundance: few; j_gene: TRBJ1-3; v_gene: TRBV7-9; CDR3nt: TGTGCCAGCAGCTCTGCTGACGGGAGCTCTGGAAACACCATATATTTT; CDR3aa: CASSSADGSSGNTIYF
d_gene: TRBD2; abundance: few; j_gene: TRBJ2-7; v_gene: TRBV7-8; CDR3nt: TGTGCCAGCAGCTTAGTGGTAGCGGGAGAGCACGAGCAGTACTTC; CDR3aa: CASSLVVAGEHEQYF
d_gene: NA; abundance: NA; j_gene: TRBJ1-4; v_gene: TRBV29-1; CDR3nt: TGCTGCGGGGGGGGGAGAGAAAAACTGTTTTTT; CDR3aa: CCGGGREKLFF
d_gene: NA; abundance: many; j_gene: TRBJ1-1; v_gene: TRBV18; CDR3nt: TGTGCCAGCTCCCCGCAACCGCAGGGAACTGAAGCTTTCTTT; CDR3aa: CASSPQPQGTEAFF
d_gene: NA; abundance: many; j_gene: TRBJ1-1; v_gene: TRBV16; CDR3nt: TGTGCCAGCAGCCAAGCGGCAGGCATGAACACTGAAGCTTTCTTT; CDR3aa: CASSQAAGMNTEAFF
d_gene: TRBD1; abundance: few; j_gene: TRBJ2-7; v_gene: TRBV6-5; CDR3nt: TGTGCCAGCAGTTACACCGGACAGGGGCCCTCCTACGAGCAGTACTTC; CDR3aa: CASSYTGQGPSYEQYF
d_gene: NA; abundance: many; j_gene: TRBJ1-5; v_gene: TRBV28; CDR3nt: TGTGCCAGCAGTTTGAGTAGGAGCAATCAGCCCCAGCATTTT; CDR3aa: CASSLSRSNQPQHF
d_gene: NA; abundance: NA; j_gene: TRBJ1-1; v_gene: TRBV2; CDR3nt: TGTGCCAGCAGTGAGCTGGAGAACACTGAAGCTTTCTTT; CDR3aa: CASSELENTEAFF
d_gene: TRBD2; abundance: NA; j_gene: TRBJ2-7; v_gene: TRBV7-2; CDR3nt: TGTGCCAGCAGCTTAGTTGTCCTAGCGGGGCACGAGCAGTACTTC; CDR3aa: CASSLVVLAGHEQYF
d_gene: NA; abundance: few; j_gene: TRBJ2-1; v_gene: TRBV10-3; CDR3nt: TGTGCCATCAGCGGGGCCAATGAGCAGTTCTTC; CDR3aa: CAISGANEQFF
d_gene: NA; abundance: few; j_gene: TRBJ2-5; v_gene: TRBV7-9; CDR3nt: TGTGCCAGCAGCTTACGAGGAGAGACCCAGTACTTC; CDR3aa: CASSLRGETQYF
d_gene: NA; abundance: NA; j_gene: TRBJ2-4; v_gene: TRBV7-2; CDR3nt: TGTGCCAGCAGCTTACAGGGATCCAAAAACATTCAGTACTTC; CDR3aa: CASSLQGSKNIQYF
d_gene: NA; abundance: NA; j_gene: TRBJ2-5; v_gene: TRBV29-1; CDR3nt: TGCAGCGTTTCAAAGGGGGGCCCCTACCAAGAGACCCAGTACTTC; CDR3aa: CSVSKGGPYQETQYF
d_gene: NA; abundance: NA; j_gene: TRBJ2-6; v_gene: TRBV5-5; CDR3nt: TGTGCCAGCAGCTCCAAGGGGACCGGGGCCAACGTCCTGACTTTC; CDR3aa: CASSSKGTGANVLTF
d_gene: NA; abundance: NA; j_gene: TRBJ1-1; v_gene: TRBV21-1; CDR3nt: TGTGCCAACAAGACAAGGGGGAACACTGAAGCTTTCTTT; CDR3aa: CANKTRGNTEAFF
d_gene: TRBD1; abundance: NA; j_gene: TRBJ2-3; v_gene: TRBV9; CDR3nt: TGTGCCAGCAGCGTAGCAGACAGGGGTTTCCCAGATACGCAGTATTTT; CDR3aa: CASSVADRGFPDTQYF
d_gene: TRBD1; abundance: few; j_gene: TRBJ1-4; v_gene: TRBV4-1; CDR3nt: TGCGCCAGCAGCCAACCGACAGGGCTTAATGAAAAACTGTTTTTT; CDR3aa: CASSQPTGLNEKLFF
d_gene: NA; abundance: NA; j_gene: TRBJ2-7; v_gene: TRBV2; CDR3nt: TGTGCCAGCAATCGGGCAACGTCCTACGAGCAGTACTTC; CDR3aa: CASNRATSYEQYF
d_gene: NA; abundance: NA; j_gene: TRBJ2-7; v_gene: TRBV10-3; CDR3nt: TGTGCCATCATGTCAGACACTTGGTCCTACGAGCAGTACTTC; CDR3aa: CAIMSDTWSYEQYF
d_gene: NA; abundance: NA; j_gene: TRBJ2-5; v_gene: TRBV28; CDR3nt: TGTGCCAGCAGCCCCAGTGGGACCCAGTACTTC; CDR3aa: CASSPSGTQYF
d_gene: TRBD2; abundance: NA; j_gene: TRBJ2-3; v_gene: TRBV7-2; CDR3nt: TGTGCCAGCAGCCAAGGACTAGGCCGCACAGATACGCAGTATTTT; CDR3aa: CASSQGLGRTDTQYF
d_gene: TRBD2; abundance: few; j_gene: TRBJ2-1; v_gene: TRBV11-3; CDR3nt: TGTGCCAGCAGCTACACTAGCGGCAATGAGCAGTTCTTC; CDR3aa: CASSYTSGNEQFF
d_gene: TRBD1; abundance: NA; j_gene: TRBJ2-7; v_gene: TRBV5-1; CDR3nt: TGCGCCAGCAGCTCACCGGGACAGGGCTACGAGCAGTACTTC; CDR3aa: CASSSPGQGYEQYF
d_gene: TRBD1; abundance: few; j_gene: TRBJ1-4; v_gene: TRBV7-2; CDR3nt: TGCGCCAGCAGCCAACTCGGCGGGACAGCTAATGAAAAACTGTTTTTT; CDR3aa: CASSQLGGTANEKLFF
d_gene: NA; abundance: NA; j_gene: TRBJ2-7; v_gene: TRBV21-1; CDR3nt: TGTGCCAGCAGCAAGAAAATAGAGCGGGCAGGGGAAACCTACGAGCAGTACTTC; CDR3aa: CASSKKIERAGETYEQYF
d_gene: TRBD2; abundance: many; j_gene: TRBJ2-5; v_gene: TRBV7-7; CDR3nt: TGTGCCAGCAGCGCGACCGGGACTAGCGGGAAAGAGACCCAGTACTTC; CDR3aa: CASSATGTSGKETQYF
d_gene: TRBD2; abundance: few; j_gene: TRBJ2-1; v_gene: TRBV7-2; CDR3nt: TGTGCCAGCAGCTTACTAGCGGGGGCCAATGAGCAGTTCTTC; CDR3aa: CASSLLAGANEQFF
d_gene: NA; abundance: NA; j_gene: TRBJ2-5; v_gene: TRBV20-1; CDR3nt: TGCAGTGCTAGACCCACAGAGACCCAGTACTTC; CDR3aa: CSARPTETQYF
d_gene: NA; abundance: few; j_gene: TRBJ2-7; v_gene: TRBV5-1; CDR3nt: TGCGCCAGCAGCTTGGGGAGTAAGGGCGAGCAGTACTTC; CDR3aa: CASSLGSKGEQYF
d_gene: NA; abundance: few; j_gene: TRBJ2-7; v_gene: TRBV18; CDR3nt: TGTGCCAGCTCACTAAGCCAGGACCGCGGTGAGCAGTACTTC; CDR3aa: CASSLSQDRGEQYF
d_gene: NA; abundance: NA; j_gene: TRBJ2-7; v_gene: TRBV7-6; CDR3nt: TGTGCCAGCAGCTCGGGACTCTGGGGCTACGAGCAGTACTTC; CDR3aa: CASSSGLWGYEQYF
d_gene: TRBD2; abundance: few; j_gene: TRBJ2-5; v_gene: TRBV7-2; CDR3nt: TGTGCCAGCAGCTTACGCCGGGGGGTGGAGACCCAGTACTTC; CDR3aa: CASSLRRGVETQYF
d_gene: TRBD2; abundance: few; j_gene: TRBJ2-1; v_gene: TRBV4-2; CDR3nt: TGTGCCAGCAGCCAGGGACTAGCGGACGAGCAGTTCTTC; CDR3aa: CASSQGLADEQFF
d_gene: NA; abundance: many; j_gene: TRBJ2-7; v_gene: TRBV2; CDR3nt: TGTGCCAGTAGACAGAGTACCTACGAGCAGTACTTC; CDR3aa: CASRQSTYEQYF
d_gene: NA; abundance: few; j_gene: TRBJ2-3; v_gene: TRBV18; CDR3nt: TGTGCCAGCTCACCCCGCACACAGTCTACAGATACGCAGTATTTT; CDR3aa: CASSPRTQSTDTQYF
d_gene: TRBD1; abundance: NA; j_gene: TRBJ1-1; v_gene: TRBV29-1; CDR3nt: TGCAGCGTCCACAGGGGGACGGACACTGAAGCTTTCTTT; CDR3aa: CSVHRGTDTEAFF
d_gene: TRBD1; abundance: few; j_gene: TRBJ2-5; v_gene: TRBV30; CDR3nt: TGTGCCTGGACCGGGGACAGGAGGCAAGAGACCCAGTACTTC; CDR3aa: CAWTGDRRQETQYF
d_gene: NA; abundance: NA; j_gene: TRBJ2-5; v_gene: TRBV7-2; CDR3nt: TGTGCCAGCAGCTTAGGCAGGGGAGAGACCCAGTACTTC; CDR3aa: CASSLGRGETQYF
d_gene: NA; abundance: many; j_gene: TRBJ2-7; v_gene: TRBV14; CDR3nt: TGTGCCAGCAGCCCTTTCGGCTACGAGCAGTACTTC; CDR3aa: CASSPFGYEQYF
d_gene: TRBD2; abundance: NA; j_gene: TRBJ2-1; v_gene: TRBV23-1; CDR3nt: TGCGCCAGCAGTCAAACGGCGGGGGGGTACAATGAGCAGTTCTTC; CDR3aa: CASSQTAGGYNEQFF
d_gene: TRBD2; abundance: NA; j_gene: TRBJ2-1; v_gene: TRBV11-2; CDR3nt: TGTGCCAGCAGCAAGACTAGCATGAATGAGCAGTTCTTC; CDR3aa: CASSKTSMNEQFF
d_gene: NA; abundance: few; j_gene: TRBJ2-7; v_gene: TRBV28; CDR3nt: TGTGCCAGCAAAGGACGCTCCTACGAGCAGTACTTC; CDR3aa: CASKGRSYEQYF
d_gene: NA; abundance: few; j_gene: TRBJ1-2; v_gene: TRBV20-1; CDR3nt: TGCCGATCTCAGGGAGCTCATGGCTACACCTTC; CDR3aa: CRSQGAHGYTF
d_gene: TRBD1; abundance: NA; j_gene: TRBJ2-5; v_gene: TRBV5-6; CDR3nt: TGTGCCAGCAGCAGCGACAGGGGGCAAGAGACCCAGTACTTC; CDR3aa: CASSSDRGQETQYF
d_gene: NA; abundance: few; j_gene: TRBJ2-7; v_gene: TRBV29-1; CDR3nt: TGCAGCGTTGAAGGTCCCAAAGGGCTCAACTCCTACGAGCAGTACTTC; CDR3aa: CSVEGPKGLNSYEQYF
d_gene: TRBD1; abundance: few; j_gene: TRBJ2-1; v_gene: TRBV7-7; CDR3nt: TGTGCCAGCAGCCTCGACAGGGTTGGTGAGCAGTTCTTC; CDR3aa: CASSLDRVGEQFF
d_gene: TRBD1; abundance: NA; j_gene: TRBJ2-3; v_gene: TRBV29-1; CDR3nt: TGCAGCGCCAGACAGGGTGGGAGCACAGATACGCAGTATTTT; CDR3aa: CSARQGGSTDTQYF
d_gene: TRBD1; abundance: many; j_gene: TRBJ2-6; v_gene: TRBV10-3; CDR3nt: TGTGCCATCAGCGACAGGGCTGGGGCCAACGTCCTGACTTTC; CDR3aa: CAISDRAGANVLTF
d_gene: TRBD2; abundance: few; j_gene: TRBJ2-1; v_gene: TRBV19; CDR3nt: TGTGCCAGTAGTGTAAGCGGGAGGGCTCACAATGAGCAGTTCTTC; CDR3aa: CASSVSGRAHNEQFF
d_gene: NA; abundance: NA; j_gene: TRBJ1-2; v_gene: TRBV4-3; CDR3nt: TGCGCCAGCAGCCAAGAGTGGCTGGGAAACTATGGCTACACCTTC; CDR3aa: CASSQEWLGNYGYTF
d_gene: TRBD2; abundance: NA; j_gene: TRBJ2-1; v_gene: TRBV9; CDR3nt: TGTGCCAGCAGCCTAGCGGCCTCCTACAATGAGCAGTTCTTC; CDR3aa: CASSLAASYNEQFF
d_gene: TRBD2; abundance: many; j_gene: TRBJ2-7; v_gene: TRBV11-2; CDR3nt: TGTGCCAGCAGCTCCACGACTAGCGGGGGAACATACGAGCAGTACTTC; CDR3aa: CASSSTTSGGTYEQYF
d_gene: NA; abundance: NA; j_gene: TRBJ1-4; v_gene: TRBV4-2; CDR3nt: TGTGCCAGCAGACAGGACAGATCTAATGAAAAACTGTTTTTT; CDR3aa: CASRQDRSNEKLFF
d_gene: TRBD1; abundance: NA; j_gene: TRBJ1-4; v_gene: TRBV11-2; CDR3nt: TGTGCCAGCAGAAACAGGGGTCCAGGGTTTTTT; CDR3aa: CASRNRGPGFF
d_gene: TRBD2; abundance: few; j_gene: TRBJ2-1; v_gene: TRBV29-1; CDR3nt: TGCAGCGTTGTAGTCGGCGGGAGCGCCTACAATGAGCAGTTCTTC; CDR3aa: CSVVVGGSAYNEQFF
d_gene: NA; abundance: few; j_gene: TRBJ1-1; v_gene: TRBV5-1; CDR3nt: TGCGCCAGCAGCGCTTTCCACCTAAACACTGAAGCTTTCTTT; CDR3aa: CASSAFHLNTEAFF
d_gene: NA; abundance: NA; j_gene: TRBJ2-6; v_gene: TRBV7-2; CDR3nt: TGTGCCAGCAGCCTTGGGGCCGCCAACGTCCTGACTTTC; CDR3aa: CASSLGAANVLTF
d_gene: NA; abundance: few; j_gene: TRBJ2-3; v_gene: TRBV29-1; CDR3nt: TGCAGCGTTGAATTCACCGCCGGGGCAGCAGATACGCAGTATTTT; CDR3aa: CSVEFTAGAADTQYF
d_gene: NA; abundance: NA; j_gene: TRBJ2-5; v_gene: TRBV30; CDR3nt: TGTGCCTGGAGTACAAGGGTTGGGGGCAGGCAAGAGACCCAGTACTTC; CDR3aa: CAWSTRVGGRQETQYF